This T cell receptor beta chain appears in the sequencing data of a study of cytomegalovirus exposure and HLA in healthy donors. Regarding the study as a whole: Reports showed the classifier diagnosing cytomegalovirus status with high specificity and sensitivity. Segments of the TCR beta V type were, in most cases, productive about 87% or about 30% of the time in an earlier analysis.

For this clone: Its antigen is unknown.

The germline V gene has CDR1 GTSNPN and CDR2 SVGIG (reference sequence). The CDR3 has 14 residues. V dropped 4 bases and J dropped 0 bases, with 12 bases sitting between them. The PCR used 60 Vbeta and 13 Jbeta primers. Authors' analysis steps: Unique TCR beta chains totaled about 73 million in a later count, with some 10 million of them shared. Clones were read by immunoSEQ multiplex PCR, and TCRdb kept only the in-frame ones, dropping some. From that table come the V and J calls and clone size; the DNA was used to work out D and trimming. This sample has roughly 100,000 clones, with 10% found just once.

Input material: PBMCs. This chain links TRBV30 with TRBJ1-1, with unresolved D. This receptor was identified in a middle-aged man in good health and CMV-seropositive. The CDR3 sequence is CAWITTVMNTEAFF. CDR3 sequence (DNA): TGTGCCTGGATCACAACAGTTATGAACACTGAAGCTTTCTTT. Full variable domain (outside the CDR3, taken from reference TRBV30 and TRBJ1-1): SQTIHQWPATLVQPVGSPLSLECTVEGTSNPNLYWYRQAAGRGLQLLFYSVGIGQISSEVPQNLSASRPQDRQFILSSKKLLLSDSGFYLCAWITTVMNTEAFFGQGTRLTVV.